Below are 29 T cell receptor beta chains sequenced from a single sample in a study of cytomegalovirus exposure and HLA in healthy donors. Some clones are missing from TCRdb's copy, which holds only in-frame ones; the method was immunoSEQ multiplex PCR. Of about 120,000 clones in the sample, roughly 95% were seen once. Input material: PBMCs. The receptor set was obtained from a man aged 18 to 29 in good health and CMV-seronegative.

This rearrangement joins TRBV4-1 to TRBJ1-5; 9 nucleotides align to TRBD1. The germline CDR1 and CDR2 sequences are MGHRA and YSYEKL. This CDR3 has 14 amino acids. Trimming cost V 3 bases and J 6 bases; bases outside gene matches: 3. The CDR3 nucleotides are TGCGCCAGCAGCCAGACGACAGGGGGTCAGCCCCAGCATTTT. Its protein is CASSQTTGGQPQHF.

The V call is TRBV2, the J call TRBJ2-7; 10 bases are shared with TRBD2. Germline CDR1 reads SNHLY; CDR2 reads FYNNEI. The CDR3 covers 15 residues. The V gene end was trimmed by 6 bases and the J gene end by 2 bases; junction bases not matched to a gene: 7. CDR3 nucleotide sequence: TGTGCCAGCAGGGAGACTAGCGGGCCAGCCTACGAGCAGTACTTC. Its protein is CASRETSGPAYEQYF.

The chain recombines TRBV5-1 with TRBJ2-3; 8 nucleotides line up with TRBD2. V gave up 0 bases and J gave up 5 bases; unmatched junction bases: 5. The CDR3 runs to 15 residues. CDR1 and CDR2 (germline): SGHRS, YFSETQ. The CDR3 DNA reads TGCGCCAGCAGCTTGGCCTCTCTAGCGGGAGATACGCAGTATTTT. As protein: CASSLASLAGDTQYF.

The rearrangement uses TRBV7-8 and TRBJ2-3, with 11 bases aligning to TRBD2. The CDR3 extends over 17 amino acids. Germline CDR1 reads SGHVS; CDR2 reads FQNEAQ. V lost 1 base to trimming and J lost 2 bases; unmatched junction nucleotides: 5. For the CDR3, the DNA is TGTGCCAGCAGCTTAGGCGTGACTAGCGGGAACACAGATACGCAGTATTTT. Translating gives CASSLGVTSGNTDTQYF.

This clone turned up a few times. V and J are TRBV6-6 and TRBJ2-5; D unresolved. The V and J ends lost 2 bases and 5 bases respectively, with 6 bases between them. The CDR3 is made up of 12 amino acids. Germline values: CDR1 MNHNY, CDR2 SVGAGI (reference sequence). The CDR3 protein is CASSYGRETQYF. CDR3 bases: TGTGCCAGCAGTTACGGTCGGGAGACCCAGTACTTC.

The V and J genes are TRBV6-6 and TRBJ2-7, with D perhaps matching TRBD2 (6 bases). Trimming took 6 bases from V and 3 from J, leaving 12 bases between them. The germline V gene has CDR1 MNHNY and CDR2 SVGAGI (reference sequence). The CDR3 loop spans 13 amino acids. Here the CDR3 reads CASRPAGRYEQYF. CDR3 nucleotides: TGTGCCAGCAGACCAGCGGGTCGCTACGAGCAGTACTTC.

This clone was observed once. This chain joins TRBV4-1 and TRBJ1-1; D unresolved. The V and J ends lost 4 bases and 1 base respectively, with 10 bases between them. This CDR3 contains 14 residues. Germline CDR1 and CDR2: MGHRA and YSYEKL. The CDR3 sequence is CASSLTDENTEAFF. CDR3 bases: TGCGCCAGCAGCCTGACTGACGAGAACACTGAAGCTTTCTTT.

V is TRBV30 and J is TRBJ1-2; 7 bases match TRBD1. There are 15 residues in the CDR3. V trimming: 0 bases; J trimming: 4 bases; junction bases outside the gene matches: 8. CDR1 is GTSNPN, CDR2 SVGIG, per germline (reference sequence). The CDR3 is CAWSVDRADGYGYTF. DNA of the CDR3: TGTGCCTGGAGTGTTGACAGGGCCGATGGCTATGGCTACACCTTC.

For this clone: One junction end does not reproduce the germline sequence, and a read error may be involved. The chain has TRBV7-7 and TRBJ2-1, with 7 positions matching TRBD1. Germline V gives CDR1 SSHAT, CDR2 FNYEAQ (reference sequence). The CDR3 totals 15 residues. CDR3 residues: CASSFNIQGSNEQFF. The CDR3 DNA reads TGTGCTAGCAGCTTCAATATACAGGGGTCGAATGAGCAGTTCTTC.

This rearrangement joins TRBV28 to TRBJ1-5; D unclear. The V gene lost 5 bases and the J gene lost 10 bases, with 12 bases spanning the gap. The germline CDR1 and CDR2 sequences are MDHEN and SYDVKM. The CDR3 sequence is 12 residues long. The CDR3 DNA sequence: TGTGCCAGCAGTCCTCCATTGAGACCCCAGCATTTT. This gives the protein CASSPPLRPQHF.

This chain's CDR3 is CAISETMTTNTGELFF. CDR3 nucleotides: TGTGCCATCAGTGAGACAATGACTACGAACACCGGGGAGCTGTTTTTT. The chain recombines TRBV10-3 with TRBJ2-2, with D possibly TRBD2 on 5 matching bases. Germline V gene sequence: CDR1 ENHRY, CDR2 SYGVKD. Trimming pared 2 bases from V and 0 bases from J, leaving 10 bases between. The CDR3 covers 16 residues.

The chain joins TRBV30 to TRBJ2-7, with a possible D match to TRBD2 (7 bases). Between the trimmed V and J ends, which lost 1 base and 0 bases, there was a span of 10 bases. This CDR3 region has 14 residues. Germline CDR1 GTSNPN, CDR2 SVGIG (reference sequence). The DNA for the CDR3 is TGTGCCTGGAGTGGCGGGGGCAGCTCCTACGAGCAGTACTTC. Protein: CAWSGGGSSYEQYF. Supplemented by reference TRBV30 and TRBJ2-7, the full variable domain reads SQTIHQWPATLVQPVGSPLSLECTVEGTSNPNLYWYRQAAGRGLQLLFYSVGIGQISSEVPQNLSASRPQDRQFILSSKKLLLSDSGFYLCAWSGGGSSYEQYFGPGTRLTVT.

The rearrangement uses TRBV6-5 and TRBJ1-1, with D uncertain. Trimming cost V 5 bases and J 3 bases, with 10 bases left between them. There are 13 residues in the CDR3. Germline V gene lookup returns CDR1 MNHEY and CDR2 SVGAGI. CDR3 loop: CASSPAGDTEAFF. CDR3 nucleotide sequence: TGTGCCAGCAGTCCCGCCGGGGACACTGAAGCTTTCTTT.

V is TRBV18 and J is TRBJ2-7, with a tentative D call TRBD2 (6 bases). CDR1 and CDR2 (germline): KGHSH, LQKENI. Trimming stripped 2 bases from V and 5 bases from J, with 25 bases between. The CDR3 extends over 18 amino acids. DNA for the CDR3: TGTGCCAGCTCACCATCAAGGGGTTATTCGGCGGGATCCGACGAGCAGTACTTC. Translation: CASSPSRGYSAGSDEQYF.

The chain links TRBV7-2 to TRBJ1-4, with 7 nucleotides matching TRBD1. The CDR3 covers 16 residues. The trim removed 2 bases at V and 0 bases at J, leaving 3 bases unmatched. CDR1 is SGHTA and CDR2 is FQGNSA in the germline V gene. The CDR3 sequence: CASSLQTGATNEKLFF. CDR3 DNA: TGTGCCAGCAGCTTACAAACAGGGGCAACTAATGAAAAACTGTTTTTT. Filled out from reference TRBV7-2 and TRBJ1-4, the complete variable domain reads GAGVSQSPSNKVTEKGKDVELRCDPISGHTALYWYRQSLGQGLEFLIYFQGNSAPDKSGLPSDRFSAERTGGSVSTLTIQRTQQEDSAVYLCASSLQTGATNEKLFFGSGTQLSVL.

This clone appeared a few times. The chain recombines TRBV2 with TRBJ1-3; a possible D gene is TRBD1 (6 bases). Trimming removed 5 bases from V and 4 bases from J, with 12 bases in between. The CDR3 has 14 residues. Germline CDR1 is SNHLY and CDR2 is FYNNEI. In DNA form, the CDR3 reads TGTGCCAGCAGTCCTACAGGGTCCGGAAACACCATATATTTT. This codes for CASSPTGSGNTIYF.

The CDR3 DNA reads TGTGCCAGCAGCTTAGAACCCTACCAGGTACCTTCAAATGAAAAACTGTTTTTT. Encoded protein: CASSLEPYQVPSNEKLFF. The chain is built from TRBV7-2 and TRBJ1-4; no reliable D call. CDR1 is SGHTA, CDR2 FQGNSA, per germline. The CDR3 sequence is 18 residues long. V lost 1 base and J lost 5, with 20 bases in between.

This chain connects TRBV5-6 to TRBJ1-2; D is unclear. The V end was cut by 6 bases, the J end by 7 bases, with 10 bases between. Germline CDR1 is SGHDT and CDR2 is YYEEEE. This CDR3 comprises 11 residues. The CDR3 region has the DNA TGTGCCAGCACCTCGCGGGCTGGCTACACCTTC. It translates to CASTSRAGYTF.

This chain uses TRBV6-5 with TRBJ2-6; D is perhaps TRBD2 (6 bases). V shed 6 bases and J shed 2 bases, with 11 bases lying between them. Germline values: CDR1 MNHEY, CDR2 SVGAGI. CDR3 length: 15 amino acids. CDR3: CASRRDRAGANVLTF. The DNA for the CDR3 is TGTGCCAGCAGGCGGGATCGGGCTGGGGCCAACGTCCTGACTTTC.

This rearrangement joins TRBV28 to TRBJ1-5; 7 nucleotides line up with TRBD1. CDR3 length: 15 residues. Trimming took 5 bases from V and 4 from J; bases not matched to a gene: 8. Per germline, CDR1 MDHEN and CDR2 SYDVKM. The CDR3 DNA is TGTGCCAGCAGTCGACGGGACAGCTCTAATCAGCCCCAGCATTTT. Encoded protein: CASSRRDSSNQPQHF.

The chain uses TRBV11-2 and TRBJ2-7; 12 nucleotides match TRBD2. This CDR3 is 14 amino acids long. Germline lookup yields CDR1 SGHAT and CDR2 FQNNGV. J lost 6 bases, V lost 4 bases, and 4 bases had no gene match. CDR3 sequence: CASSSGLAGSEQYF. For the CDR3, the DNA is TGTGCCAGCAGCTCCGGACTAGCGGGGAGCGAGCAGTACTTC.

The chain couples TRBV13 to TRBJ2-3; TRBD2 might be the D (6 bases). Germline V gene data show CDR1 as PRHDT and CDR2 as FYEKMQ (reference sequence). V was cut by 4 bases and J by 4 bases, with 18 bases left in between. This CDR3 has 16 amino acids. CDR3 nucleotides: TGTGCCAGCAGCTCCCTAGGACTACCATTACCAGATACGCAGTATTTT. Its protein is CASSSLGLPLPDTQYF.

The V and J genes are TRBV11-2 and TRBJ1-1; no clear D gene. V lost 4 bases, J lost 0 bases, and 6 bases lay in between. The germline CDR1 and CDR2 sequences are SGHAT and FQNNGV. The CDR3 length is 13 residues. CDR3 amino acids: CASSSVMNTEAFF. CDR3 bases: TGTGCCAGCAGCTCAGTGATGAACACTGAAGCTTTCTTT.

This chain connects TRBV7-9 to TRBJ1-2; D perhaps matches TRBD1 (5 bases). This CDR3 has 12 amino acids. Germline V lookup: CDR1 SEHNR, CDR2 FQNEAQ (reference sequence). Trimming shortened V by 8 bases and J by 6 bases, and 13 bases separated the two germline ends. CDR3 sequence (DNA): TGTGCCAGCCCGCAGGGATACGATGGCTACACCTTC. Its protein product is CASPQGYDGYTF.

V is TRBV7-2 and J is TRBJ1-1; 7 bases align to TRBD1. J was trimmed by 5 bases and V by 4 bases; bases with no gene match: 10. CDR1 is SGHTA and CDR2 is FQGNSA in the germline V gene. CDR3 length equals 15 residues. CDR3 coding DNA: TGTGCCAGCAGCTCATTACAGGGGTGGGGTACTGAAGCTTTCTTT. Translation: CASSSLQGWGTEAFF.

The J gene is TRBJ2-3, the V gene TRBV4-3, with a tentative D call TRBD1 (6 bases). The CDR3 has 17 residues. Trimming cost V 1 base and J 3 bases, with 17 bases left between them. CDR1 LGHNA and CDR2 YSLEER come from the germline V gene. Here the CDR3 reads CASSQGGAGVWTDTQYF. CDR3 sequence (DNA): TGCGCCAGCAGCCAAGGAGGGGCAGGGGTTTGGACAGATACGCAGTATTTT.

Written as DNA, the CDR3 is TGTGCCAGCTCACCTACCGGGACTAGCGGGAGAGAGACCCAGTACTTC. This translates into CASSPTGTSGRETQYF. The chain recombines TRBV18 with TRBJ2-5, with 14 positions matching TRBD2. CDR1 is KGHSH, CDR2 LQKENI, per germline. Germline trimming cut 3 bases from V and 4 bases from J; bases unmatched to any gene: 4. The CDR3 has 16 residues.

The chain has TRBV9 and TRBJ2-3; TRBD2 matches at 8 bases. J was trimmed by 0 bases and V by 0 bases; bases with no gene match: 0. Germline V gene sequence: CDR1 SGDLS, CDR2 YYNGEE. This CDR3 region has 15 residues. DNA for the CDR3: TGTGCCAGCAGCGTAGCTAGCGGGAGCACAGATACGCAGTATTTT. Translation gives CASSVASGSTDTQYF.

The chain carries TRBV7-9 and TRBJ1-2; 9 nucleotides align to TRBD1. Germline V CDR1 and CDR2: SEHNR, FQNEAQ (reference sequence). The CDR3 has 15 residues. Trimming removed 1 base from V and 2 bases from J; junction bases left unmatched: 2. CDR3 in DNA: TGTGCCAGCAGCTTAGGGGACAGGGTGAACTATGGCTACACCTTC. Residues: CASSLGDRVNYGYTF.